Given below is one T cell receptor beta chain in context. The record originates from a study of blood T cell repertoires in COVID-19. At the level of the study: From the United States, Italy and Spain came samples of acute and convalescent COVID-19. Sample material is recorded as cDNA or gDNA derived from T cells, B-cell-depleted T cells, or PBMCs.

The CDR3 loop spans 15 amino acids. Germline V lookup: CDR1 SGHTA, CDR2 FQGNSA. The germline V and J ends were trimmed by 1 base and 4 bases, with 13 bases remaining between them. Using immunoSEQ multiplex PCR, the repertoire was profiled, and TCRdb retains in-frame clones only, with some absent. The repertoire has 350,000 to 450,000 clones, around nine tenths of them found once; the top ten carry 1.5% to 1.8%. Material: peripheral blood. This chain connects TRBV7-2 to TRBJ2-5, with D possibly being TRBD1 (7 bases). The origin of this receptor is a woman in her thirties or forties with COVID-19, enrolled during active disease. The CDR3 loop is CASSLDRGRGETQYF. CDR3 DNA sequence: TGTGCCAGCAGCTTAGATAGGGGGCGGGGAGAGACCCAGTACTTC.